The 20 T cell receptor beta chains presented below share a single source sample, sequenced in a study of CXCR3-negative and CXCR3-positive naive CD8 T cells. General study points: Compared with CXCR3-negative naive cells, CXCR3-positive naive cells showed more hydrophobic TRB CDR3s.

Their cognate antigens are unknown. Through 5' RACE with UMI labels, the TRB cDNA libraries were prepared. From its re-call of the 5' RACE reads, TCRdb lists each CDR3 protein once, without DNA. This sample's table has nearly 110,000 distinct CDR3 sequences. Material: naive CXCR3+ CD8+ T cells from blood. Subset described: CD45RO-CCR7+CD27+CD95- naive CD8+ T cells expressing CXCR3 (TNR3+). These receptors were taken from a human donor in good health. Some clones in this sample may be carry-over from other donors' samples.

The rearrangement joins TRBV7-2 to TRBJ2-5; TCRdb gives TRBD2 as the D gene, but with no DNA this cannot be confirmed. Looked up from germline, CDR1 is SGHTA and CDR2 is FQGNSA. There are 15 residues in the CDR3. The CDR3: CASSPGGGHQETQYF.

V usage is TRBV25-1 and J usage is TRBJ1-5. CDR1 is MGHDK, CDR2 SYGVNS, per germline. The CDR3 extends over 15 amino acids. CDR3 residues: CASSDGGTSNQPQHF.

The J gene is TRBJ2-3, the V gene TRBV2; TCRdb names TRBD2, which stays unverified in the absence of DNA. Germline CDR1 and CDR2: SNHLY and FYNNEI. The CDR3 is made up of 13 amino acids. This CDR3 reads CASSIVPPDTLYF.

The V and J genes are TRBV6-2 or TRBV6-3 and TRBJ2-7. This CDR3 has 11 amino acids. CDR1 is MNHEY, CDR2 SVGEGT, per germline. Here the CDR3 reads CASSYTYEQYF.

The chain joins TRBV7-3 to TRBJ2-5; TCRdb outputs TRBD1, but without DNA this stays unchecked. CDR3 length: 15 amino acids. CDR1 is SGHTA, CDR2 FQGTGA, per germline. The CDR3 sequence is CASSLLGGEQETQYF.

This chain connects TRBV20-1 to TRBJ2-3. CDR1 and CDR2 from the germline V gene are DFQATT and SNEGSKA (reference sequence). This CDR3 has 17 residues. CDR3: CSTSPLRGERVPDTQYF.

The rearrangement links TRBV5-1 to TRBJ2-3; TCRdb's D gene call, TRBD1, goes unchecked for lack of DNA. Germline CDR1 is SGHRS and CDR2 is YFSETQ. The CDR3 sequence is 14 residues long. CDR3 sequence reads: CASSDGTGQDTQYF.

The chain employs TRBV12-3 or TRBV12-4 and TRBJ1-5; TCRdb gives TRBD1 as the D gene, but with no DNA this cannot be confirmed. The CDR3 extends over 17 amino acids. CDR3 protein: CASSSVPGGVSNQPQHF.

The rearrangement joins TRBV29-1 to TRBJ2-7; absent DNA, TCRdb's TRBD1 call cannot be checked. The CDR3 has 13 amino acids. Germline V gene lookup returns CDR1 SQVTM and CDR2 ANQGSEA. This CDR3 is CSVERDSSYEQYF.

The gene calls are TRBV15 and TRBJ2-7; no DNA is available, so the TRBD1 call from TCRdb remains unchecked. Germline V gene lookup returns CDR1 LNHNV and CDR2 YYDKDF (reference sequence). CDR3 length: 14 residues. The CDR3 here is CATSGGQGAYEQYF.

The rearrangement links TRBV24-1 to TRBJ1-2; TCRdb picks TRBD1, but there is no DNA to check that call. Germline V gives CDR1 KGHDR, CDR2 SFDVKD. This CDR3 has 11 amino acids. CDR3: CATRGPYGYTF.

The V gene is TRBV30, the J gene TRBJ2-3; the D call from TCRdb, TRBD2, cannot be confirmed without DNA. There are 15 residues in the CDR3. The germline V gene has CDR1 GTSNPN and CDR2 SVGIG (reference sequence). CDR3 in amino acids: CAWSVGGVSTDTQYF.

The gene calls are TRBV15 and TRBJ2-4; TCRdb's D call of TRBD2 is untestable without DNA. This CDR3 has 14 residues. From germline, CDR1 is LNHNV and CDR2 YYDKDF (reference sequence). CDR3 protein: CATSSRRGENIQYF.

The rearrangement uses TRBV4-3 and TRBJ2-1. The V gene's germline CDR1 is LGHNA and CDR2 YSLEER. The CDR3 covers 17 residues. The CDR3: CASSQDRVPISYNEQFF.

V is TRBV12-3 or TRBV12-4 and J is TRBJ1-4; TCRdb lists TRBD1, though no DNA is available to test this call. The CDR3 has 16 amino acids. The CDR3 protein is CASSLGGQGDNEKLFF.

The chain combines TRBV27 with TRBJ2-4. The CDR3 length is 14 residues. Germline loops: CDR1 MNHEY, CDR2 SMNVEV (reference sequence). The CDR3 sequence is CASSFGVAKNIQYF.

CDR3 residues: CAVEREGRNEQFF. The chain uses TRBV3-1 and TRBJ2-1; TCRdb outputs TRBD2, but without DNA this stays unchecked. This CDR3 comprises 13 residues. The germline gives CDR1 LGHDT, CDR2 YNNKEL (reference sequence).

The V gene is TRBV5-6, the J gene TRBJ2-7. The length of the CDR3 is 15 residues. Germline V gene sequence: CDR1 SGHDT, CDR2 YYEEEE. This CDR3 reads CASTLNPFGVYEQYF.

This chain's CDR3 is CAAYGQGKGYTF. This chain uses TRBV7-9 with TRBJ1-2; the TRBD1 assignment by TCRdb is unverifiable without DNA. The CDR3 has 12 amino acids. The germline CDR1 and CDR2 sequences are SEHNR and FQNEAQ (reference sequence).

The rearrangement links TRBV29-1 to TRBJ2-5; TCRdb's D call of TRBD2 is untestable without DNA. In germline, CDR1 is SQVTM, CDR2 ANQGSEA. The CDR3 totals 16 residues. The CDR3 reads CSVAGGTSGRWETQYF. The full variable domain, rest sourced from reference TRBV29-1 and TRBJ2-5, is SAVISQKPSRDICQRGTSLTIQCQVDSQVTMMFWYRQQPGQSLTLIATANQGSEATYESGFVIDKFPISRPNLTFSTLTVSNMSPEDSSIYLCSVAGGTSGRWETQYFGPGTRLLVL.